The 10 T cell receptor beta chains listed next were all sequenced from one sample in a study of early T cells in non-severe SARS-CoV-2 infection. TCRdb passed the 5' RACE reads through MiXCR, listing each CDR3 protein once. The table has about 92,000 distinct CDR3 sequences, 14% seen once; the top ten hold roughly 6%. The sample consisted of whole blood. All receptors derive from an adult who was a healthcare worker with PCR-confirmed SARS-CoV-2 infection or an uninfected control (not recorded which).

The table lists this clonotype with a few counts. The V call is TRBV10-1, the J call TRBJ2-3; D possibly corresponds to TRBD2 (6 bases). The CDR3 spans 16 residues. V was cut by 2 bases and J by 2 bases, with 14 bases left in between. From germline, CDR1 is WNHNN and CDR2 SYGVQD (reference sequence). CDR3 sequence reads: CASSELRRGHTDTQYF. In nucleotides, the CDR3 is TGCGCCAGCAGTGAGCTTCGGCGGGGTCACACAGATACGCAGTATTTT.

In this sample, this clonotype turned up many times. This chain joins TRBV7-9 and TRBJ2-7; 7 nucleotides match TRBD1. CDR1 and CDR2 from the germline V gene are SEHNR and FQNEAQ (reference sequence). The CDR3 has 14 residues. The junction had 6 bases not matched to a gene; V was cut back by 5 bases and J by 2 bases. The CDR3 bases are TGTGCCAGCAGCCGACAGGGTACTCCCTACGAGCAGTACTTC. The encoded protein is CASSRQGTPYEQYF.

The sample holds many counts of this clonotype. The rearrangement joins TRBV25-1 to TRBJ1-1, with unresolved D. The V gene's germline CDR1 is MGHDK and CDR2 SYGVNS. This CDR3 contains 11 residues. V was cut by 2 bases and J by 2 bases, with 0 bases left in between. The CDR3 coding sequence is TGTGCCAGCAGTGAAAACACTGAAGCTTTCTTT. Amino acids: CASSENTEAFF.

The chain is built from TRBV28 and TRBJ1-3; maybe TRBD1 (5 bases). Germline V CDR1 and CDR2: MDHEN, SYDVKM. Trimming shortened V by 6 bases and J by 2 bases, and 17 bases separated the two germline ends. CDR3 length: 16 residues. CDR3 DNA sequence: TGTGCCAGCAGCTCGCCCGCAGGGAATACTGGAAACACCATATATTTT. Amino acid sequence: CASSSPAGNTGNTIYF.

This clonotype has at least ten counts. This chain joins TRBV25-1 and TRBJ1-5, with D possibly TRBD1 on 6 matching bases. V lost 4 bases to trimming and J lost 4 bases, with 8 bases between them. This CDR3 region has 13 residues. Germline-derived CDR1 and CDR2 are MGHDK and SYGVNS. In nucleotides, the CDR3 is TGTGCCAGCAGTGGACAGGAAAATCAGCCCCAGCATTTT. Translating it yields CASSGQENQPQHF. Looking up the rest from reference TRBV25-1 and TRBJ1-5 gives the full variable domain: EADIYQTPRYLVIGTGKKITLECSQTMGHDKMYWYQQDPGMELHLIHYSYGVNSTEKGDLSSESTVSRIRTEHFPLTLESARPSHTSQYLCASSGQENQPQHFGDGTRLSIL.

The gene calls are TRBV10-1 and TRBJ2-2; D ambiguous. Germline V gene lookup returns CDR1 WNHNN and CDR2 SYGVQD (reference sequence). V shed 3 bases and J shed 5 bases, with 10 bases lying between them. The CDR3 has 14 amino acids. CDR3 region: CASSDRGMTGELFF. In DNA, the CDR3 is TGCGCCAGCAGTGACCGTGGGATGACCGGGGAGCTGTTTTTT.

The chain joins TRBV23-1 to TRBJ1-6; D is unclear. TRBV23-1 qualifies as an ORF whose function is uncertain. CDR3 size: 12 residues. V was shortened by 4 bases and J by 10 bases, with 8 bases between the two germline ends. The CDR3 here is CASSLLESPLHF. The CDR3 DNA reads TGCGCCAGCAGTCTTTTAGAATCACCCCTCCACTTT.

Here the CDR3 reads CSVPQTATDTQYF. In nucleotides, the CDR3 is TGCAGCGTTCCCCAGACAGCCACAGATACGCAGTATTTT. The V and J genes are TRBV29-1 and TRBJ2-3; weak D call: TRBD1 (5 bases). V lost 5 bases to trimming and J lost 2 bases, with 11 bases between them. The CDR3 loop spans 13 amino acids. Germline V lookup: CDR1 SQVTM, CDR2 ANQGSEA.

The gene calls are TRBV7-2 and TRBJ2-5; 8 positions agree with TRBD1. The CDR3 length is 15 residues. CDR1 is SGHTA and CDR2 is FQGNSA in the germline V gene. The junction had 7 bases not matched to a gene; V was cut back by 5 bases and J by 2 bases. Here the CDR3 DNA reads TGTGCCAGCAGCCGAAACAGGGGGAAACAAGAGACCCAGTACTTC. This gives the protein CASSRNRGKQETQYF.

This clonotype was seen repeatedly, ten times or more. The V and J genes are TRBV9 and TRBJ1-2; 8 nucleotides line up with TRBD1. Germline V lookup: CDR1 SGDLS, CDR2 YYNGEE. V dropped 3 bases and J dropped 4; count of bases not matched to a gene: 8. This CDR3 is built from 15 residues. The CDR3 here is CASSASRQGIYGYTF. The CDR3 region has the DNA TGTGCCAGCAGCGCCAGTAGACAGGGGATCTATGGCTACACCTTC. Full variable domain (rest looked up from reference TRBV9 and TRBJ1-2): DSGVTQTPKHLITATGQRVTLRCSPRSGDLSVYWYQQSLDQGLQFLIQYYNGEERAKGNILERFSAQQFPDLHSELNLSSLELGDSALYFCASSASRQGIYGYTFGSGTRLTVV.